These 14 T cell receptor beta chains were sequenced from one sample in a study of blood T cell repertoires in COVID-19. Produced via immunoSEQ multiplex PCR; TCRdb's table is partial and in-frame only. The sample has 200,000 or so clones; approximately 84% are singletons. The sequencing sample was made of PBMCs or T cells enriched from blood (not recorded which). These receptors were collected from a man in his fifties or sixties who had recovered from COVID-19.

The CDR3 loop is CASSLVQNTGELFF. In DNA form, the CDR3 reads TGTGCCAGCAGCTTAGTCCAGAACACCGGGGAGCTGTTTTTT. This chain links TRBV11-3 with TRBJ2-2; D is uncertain. Germline CDR1 is SGHNT and CDR2 is YENEEA. V gave up 1 base and J gave up 1 base, with 4 bases separating them. This CDR3 has 14 residues.

The chain is built from TRBV12-3 or TRBV12-4 and TRBJ1-2; D uncertain. Trimming removed 3 bases from V and 4 bases from J, with 6 bases in between. There are 12 residues in the CDR3. CDR3 coding DNA: TGTGCCAGCAGTTTGAGCTTCTATGGCTACACCTTC. Amino acid sequence: CASSLSFYGYTF.

This clone was counted a single time. The genes are TRBV3-1 (or the pseudogene TRBV3-2) and TRBJ2-1; 8 nucleotides line up with TRBD2. With V trimmed by 2 bases and J by 7 bases, 7 bases remained unmatched. Germline V lookup: CDR1 LGHDT, CDR2 YNNKEL (reference sequence). The CDR3 is made up of 15 amino acids. The CDR3: CASSQNNGGGNEQFF. The CDR3 DNA is TGTGCCAGCAGCCAAAATAACGGGGGGGGAAATGAGCAGTTCTTC.

The chain is built from TRBV2 and TRBJ2-7; TRBD1 aligns across 9 bases. The ends lost 6 bases at V and 0 bases at J; junction bases unmatched: 3. The CDR3 runs 14 residues. CDR1 SNHLY and CDR2 FYNNEI come from the germline V gene. DNA of the CDR3: TGTGCCAGCAGCTGGGACAGGGACTCCTACGAGCAGTACTTC. Encoded protein: CASSWDRDSYEQYF.

The chain employs TRBV20-1 and TRBJ2-3; tentatively, D is TRBD2 (6 bases). CDR1 is DFQATT and CDR2 is SNEGSKA in the germline V gene (reference sequence). V was pared by 3 bases and J by 0 bases, with 19 bases between. CDR3 length: 17 amino acids. The CDR3 reads CSASLPPGVLSTDTQYF. The CDR3 bases are TGCAGTGCTAGTTTGCCACCGGGGGTCCTAAGCACAGATACGCAGTATTTT.

V gene TRBV2 combines with J gene TRBJ2-7; weak D call: TRBD1 (6 bases). The V end lost 6 bases, the J end lost 2 bases, and 8 bases lay between the germline ends. This CDR3 is built from 12 residues. In germline, CDR1 is SNHLY, CDR2 FYNNEI. CDR3 in DNA: TGTGCCAGCAGGGACAGTGCCTACGAGCAGTACTTC. It yields the protein CASRDSAYEQYF.

This clone has just a few counts. The chain carries TRBV11-2 and TRBJ1-2, with a possible D match to TRBD1 (6 bases). Germline V CDR1 and CDR2: SGHAT, FQNNGV. This CDR3 spans 13 amino acids. The V end was cut by 5 bases, the J end by 3 bases, with 10 bases between. The CDR3 sequence is CASSANRDYGYTF. Here the CDR3 DNA reads TGTGCCAGCAGCGCTAACAGGGACTATGGCTACACCTTC.

The genes are TRBV19 and TRBJ1-5, with a weak D call TRBD1 (6 bases). CDR1 LNHDA and CDR2 SQIVND come from the germline V gene (reference sequence). Trimming shortened V by 7 bases and J by 5 bases, and 15 bases separated the two germline ends. The CDR3 totals 14 residues. The CDR3 region has the DNA TGTGCCAGTACACCGGGACAAAGAGATCAGCCCCAGCATTTT. This sequence encodes CASTPGQRDQPQHF.

V is TRBV6-1 and J is TRBJ2-5, with 8 bases lining up with TRBD2. J lost 5 bases, V lost 1 base, and 3 bases had no gene match. This CDR3 is 14 amino acids long. Germline V gene lookup returns CDR1 MNHNS and CDR2 SASEGT. CDR3 nucleotide sequence: TGTGCCAGCAGTGAAGTCGGCGGGGGGGAGACCCAGTACTTC. This sequence encodes CASSEVGGGETQYF.

The rearrangement links TRBV7-6 to TRBJ2-2; D might be TRBD1 (5 bases). Trimming removed 5 bases from V and 1 base from J, with 14 bases in between. This CDR3 is built from 16 residues. Germline CDR1 and CDR2: SGHVS and FNYEAQ. This CDR3 is CASSRAAGQNTGELFF. CDR3 DNA sequence: TGTGCCAGCAGCCGCGCGGCAGGGCAGAACACCGGGGAGCTGTTTTTT.

The genes are TRBV18 and TRBJ2-3; D gene ambiguous. Germline loops: CDR1 KGHSH, CDR2 LQKENI. The CDR3 is made up of 13 amino acids. Trimming pared 0 bases from V and 6 bases from J, leaving 7 bases between. The CDR3 nucleotides read TGTGCCAGCTCACCACCAACATCGGATACGCAGTATTTT. Translation gives CASSPPTSDTQYF. The full variable domain, completed using reference TRBV18 and TRBJ2-3, is NAGVMQNPRHLVRRRGQEARLRCSPMKGHSHVYWYRQLPEEGLKFMVYLQKENIIDESGMPKERFSAEFPKEGPSILRIQQVVRGDSAAYFCASSPPTSDTQYFGPGTRLTVL.

The chain has TRBV6-4 and TRBJ2-3; TRBD2 agrees at 9 bases. This CDR3 region has 14 residues. The V gene end was trimmed by 6 bases and the J gene end by 5 bases; junction bases not matched to a gene: 6. Germline V CDR1 and CDR2: MRHNA, SNTAGT. The CDR3 DNA reads as TGTGCCAGCAGGCGGGGGGGTCTGGGAGATACGCAGTATTTT. Translating it yields CASRRGGLGDTQYF.

This sequence joins TRBV4-2 and TRBJ1-1; 8 bases match TRBD1. CDR3 length equals 15 residues. Germline CDR1 LGHNA, CDR2 YNFKEQ. With 3 bases clipped from V and 1 base from J, the junction kept 4 bases outside the gene matches. The CDR3 DNA is TGTGCCAGCAGCCACTTGGGACAGGAGAACACTGAAGCTTTCTTT. This sequence encodes CASSHLGQENTEAFF.

The rearrangement uses TRBV9 and TRBJ2-2, with 7 nucleotides matching TRBD1. J was trimmed by 1 base and V by 3 bases; bases with no gene match: 3. This CDR3 is 15 amino acids long. Germline lookup yields CDR1 SGDLS and CDR2 YYNGEE. The CDR3 sequence is CASSARDRNTGELFF. CDR3 sequence (DNA): TGTGCCAGCAGCGCACGGGACAGGAACACCGGGGAGCTGTTTTTT.